This T cell receptor beta chain is from a study of beta chain features in type 1 diabetes. In the study overall: The patient and healthy donor groups were comparable for age, gender and cell yields. Study-level results: Whether TCRB rearrangement is influenced by HLA type was left unresolved in this analysis. In every one of the four CD4+ subsets, TCRB CDR3s were moderately but significantly shorter in Type 1 diabetes patients.

Expressed TCRB transcripts were sequenced, since all the RNA that had been isolated was reverse transcribed. Roughly 3.4 million reads per sample on average were obtained from naive, central memory and regulatory T cell samples. TCRdb's copy holds only in-frame clones and misses some; the assay was immunoSEQ multiplex PCR. The sample has 640,000 or so clones; around 15% are singletons. As regards this clone: Antigen specificity is unknown.

Sorting of CD4+ naive, central memory, regulatory and stem cell-like memory cells was performed via CD45RO/CCR7/CD25/CD127/CD95/CD27. The CDR3 has 12 residues. Germline V gene sequence: CDR1 GTSNPN, CDR2 SVGIG (reference sequence). The V end lost 2 bases, the J end lost 2 bases, and 6 bases lay between the germline ends. The J gene is TRBJ1-2, the V gene TRBV30; D uncertain. The TCR originated in a man aged 18-30 years with type 1 diabetes. The sample consisted of naive CD4+ T cells from blood. CDR3 region: CAWSPGNYGYTF. In DNA form, the CDR3 reads TGTGCCTGGAGTCCCGGGAACTATGGCTACACCTTC.